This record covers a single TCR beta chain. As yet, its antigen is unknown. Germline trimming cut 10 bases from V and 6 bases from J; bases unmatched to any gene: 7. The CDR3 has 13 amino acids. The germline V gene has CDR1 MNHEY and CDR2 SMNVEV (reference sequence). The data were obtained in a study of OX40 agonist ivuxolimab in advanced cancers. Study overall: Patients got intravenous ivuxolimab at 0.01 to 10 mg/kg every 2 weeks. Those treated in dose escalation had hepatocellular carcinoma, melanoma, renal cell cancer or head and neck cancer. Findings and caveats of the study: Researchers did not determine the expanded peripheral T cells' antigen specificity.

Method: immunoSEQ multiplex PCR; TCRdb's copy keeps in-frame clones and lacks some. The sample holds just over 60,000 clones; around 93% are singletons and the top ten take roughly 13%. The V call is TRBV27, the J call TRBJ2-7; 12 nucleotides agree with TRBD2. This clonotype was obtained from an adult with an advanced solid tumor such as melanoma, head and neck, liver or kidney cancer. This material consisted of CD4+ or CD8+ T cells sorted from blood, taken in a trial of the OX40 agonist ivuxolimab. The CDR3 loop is CATLAGGLGEQYF. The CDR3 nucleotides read TGTGCCACCCTAGCGGGAGGGTTGGGCGAGCAGTACTTC.